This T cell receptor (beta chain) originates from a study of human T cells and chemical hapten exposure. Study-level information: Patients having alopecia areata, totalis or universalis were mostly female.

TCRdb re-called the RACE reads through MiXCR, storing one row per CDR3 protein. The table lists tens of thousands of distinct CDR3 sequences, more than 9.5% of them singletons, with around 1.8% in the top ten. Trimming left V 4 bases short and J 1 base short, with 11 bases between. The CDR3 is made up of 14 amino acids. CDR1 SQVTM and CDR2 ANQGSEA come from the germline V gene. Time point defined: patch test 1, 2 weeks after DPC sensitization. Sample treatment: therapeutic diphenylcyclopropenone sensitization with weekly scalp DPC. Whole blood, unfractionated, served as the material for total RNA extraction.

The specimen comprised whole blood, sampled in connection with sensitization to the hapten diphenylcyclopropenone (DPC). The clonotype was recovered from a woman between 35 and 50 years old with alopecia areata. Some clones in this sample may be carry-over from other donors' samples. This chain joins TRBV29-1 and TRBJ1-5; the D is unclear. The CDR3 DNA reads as TGCAGCGTTGGGTTAGGGAACAGCAATCAGCCCCAGCATTTT. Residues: CSVGLGNSNQPQHF.